The rows below give T cell receptor beta chains drawn from one sample of a study of blood T cells in healthy people across ages. TCRdb reanalysed the 5' RACE reads using MiXCR and keeps one entry per CDR3 protein. The table lists some 890,000 distinct CDR3 sequences, almost 30% of them singletons, with 10% in the top ten. The data were also submitted as part of a second study, on T cells of mothers and their children.

Material for sequencing was blood. The source is a middle-aged woman in good health. The CDR3 runs from the conserved cysteine through the conserved F or W. The D gene is left open where the match is weak. The size field is filled for only some rows; it gives once, few, many or a size class.

J gene,D gene,V gene,clone size,CDR3 DNA,CDR3 protein
TRBJ2-7,TRBD2,TRBV6-6,NA,TGTGCCAGCAGTTACCCTAGGACTAGCGGAAGCTCCTACGAGCAGTACTTC,CASSYPRTSGSSYEQYF
TRBJ1-1,NA,TRBV9,NA,TGTGCCAGCAGCGTAGGTGGAGGGCTAGTGAACACTGAAGCTTTCTTT,CASSVGGGLVNTEAFF
TRBJ2-1,NA,TRBV11-2,many,TGTGCCAGCAGCTTAGATAGGGGAGATGAGCAGTTCTTC,CASSLDRGDEQFF
TRBJ2-4,NA,TRBV7-9,many,TGTGCCAGCAGCTTCGACTCTGCGAAGCAGTACTTC,CASSFDSAKQYF
TRBJ1-5,NA,TRBV12-3/TRBV12-4,few,TGTGCCAGCAGCCTCACTACAGGGCGCCAGCCCCAGCATTTT,CASSLTTGRQPQHF
TRBJ2-1,NA,TRBV24-1,NA,TGTGCCACCAGTGATTTGGGCAGGGGAGGCAATGAGCAGTTCTTC,CATSDLGRGGNEQFF
TRBJ2-2,NA,TRBV9,many,TGTGCCAGCAGCGTAGCCGGGGAGCTGTTTTTT,CASSVAGELFF
TRBJ2-1,NA,TRBV6-4,NA,TGTGCCAGCAGTGAGGACAGCTCCTGCAATGAGCAGTCCTTC,CASSEDSSCNEQSF
TRBJ2-2,NA,TRBV29-1,NA,TGCAGCGGTAGGCCCAGCACCGGGGAGCTGTTTTTT,CSGRPSTGELFF
TRBJ1-1,NA,TRBV7-9,NA,TGCGCCAGCAGCCCCGGACAAGGCATGAACACTGAAGCTTTCTTT,CASSPGQGMNTEAFF
TRBJ2-3,TRBD2,TRBV6-1,few,TGTGCCAGCAGTGAGGGGGGGGTGAGGACAGATACGCAGTATTTT,CASSEGGVRTDTQYF
TRBJ1-1,NA,TRBV9,once,TGTGCCAGAAGGGCGAAGGGAGCAACTGAAGCTTTCTTT,CARRAKGATEAFF
TRBJ2-1,TRBD1,TRBV7-2,NA,TGTGCCAGCAGCTTAAGGGCCGGGACAGGGAACAATGAGCAGTTCTTC,CASSLRAGTGNNEQFF
TRBJ1-2,TRBD1,TRBV30,once,TGTGCCTGGACCCGGGACAGGGGATCGAACACCTTC,CAWTRDRGSNTF
TRBJ2-2,TRBD2,TRBV7-2,NA,TGTGCCAGCAGCTTAGCGACGCTAGCGGGGGTCAACACCGGGGAGCTGTTTTTT,CASSLATLAGVNTGELFF
TRBJ2-3,NA,TRBV12-3/TRBV12-4,once,TGTGCCAGCAGTTTGGGGGGGGCAAAAGATACGCAGTATTTT,CASSLGGAKDTQYF
TRBJ2-5,NA,TRBV4-1,many,TGCGCCAGCAGCCAAGTATCTAGCCCAGAGACCCAGTACTTC,CASSQVSSPETQYF
TRBJ1-1,TRBD1,TRBV29-1,NA,TGCAGCGTCCAAAGGGGGCAGAACACTGAAGCTTTCTTT,CSVQRGQNTEAFF
TRBJ2-5,TRBD1,TRBV7-2,NA,TGTGCCAGCAGCCCAAACAGGGGGTGGGAGACCCAGTACTTC,CASSPNRGWETQYF
TRBJ1-5,NA,TRBV4-1,NA,TGCGCCAGCAGCCTTAATGGCATAGGGACTCAGCCCCAGCATTTT,CASSLNGIGTQPQHF
TRBJ2-3,TRBD1,TRBV5-1,NA,TGCGCCAGCAGCTTGATGTTTGGGGACAGGGGAGATACGCAGTATTTT,CASSLMFGDRGDTQYF
TRBJ2-2,TRBD1,TRBV6-4,NA,TGTGCCAGCAGTGATGGGACAGGGACCCCCGGGGAGCTGTTTTTT,CASSDGTGTPGELFF
TRBJ1-2,TRBD1,TRBV10-3,few,TGTGCCATCAGAGCCGGGACAGGGGGCAGCGCTAACTATGGCCACACCTTC,CAIRAGTGGSANYGHTF
TRBJ2-7,TRBD2,TRBV4-2,few,TGTGCCAGCAGCCCTTCGGGGAGCGGGGGGGCCCGAGAGCAGTACTTC,CASSPSGSGGAREQYF
TRBJ1-5,NA,TRBV12-3/TRBV12-4,NA,TGTGCCAGCAGGGCCAGGTTTGAGAGCAATCAGCCCCAGCATTTT,CASRARFESNQPQHF
TRBJ2-7,NA,TRBV20-1,many,TGCAGTGCCGCCGGGGAAAACTACGAGCAGTACTTC,CSAAGENYEQYF
TRBJ2-7,TRBD1,TRBV20-1,NA,TGCAGTGCTTTCTTCGGACAGGGGCGGGGGCAGTACTTC,CSAFFGQGRGQYF
TRBJ1-2,TRBD1,TRBV20-1,NA,TGCAGTGCTCCGGGACAGGGTCTCCTTGGCTACACCTTC,CSAPGQGLLGYTF
TRBJ2-3,NA,TRBV2,NA,TGTGCCAGCAGTGGGTGGGGAGATACGCAGTATTTT,CASSGWGDTQYF
TRBJ1-5,TRBD1,TRBV4-3,NA,TGCGCCAGCAGCCAAGGGTCAGGGGGCGCGGGTCGCCAGCCCCAGCATTTT,CASSQGSGGAGRQPQHF
TRBJ1-4,NA,TRBV12-3/TRBV12-4,NA,TGTGCCAGCAGTTACGACACCATTAATGAAAAACTGTTTTTT,CASSYDTINEKLFF
TRBJ2-7,TRBD1,TRBV6-5,few,TGTGCCAGCAGTTCGGACAGGGGGCAAGTGGGCGAGCAGTACTTC,CASSSDRGQVGEQYF
TRBJ1-6,NA,TRBV4-1,many,TGCGCCAGCAGCCACGGGGGTTTAAGGATCAATTCACCCCTCCACTTT,CASSHGGLRINSPLHF
TRBJ2-7,TRBD1,TRBV15,many,TGTGCCACCAGCCTGGACAGGGGGCTTTACGAGCAGTACTTC,CATSLDRGLYEQYF
TRBJ1-2,TRBD1,TRBV7-2,many,TGTGCCAGCAGCTTAAGGAACAGGGGGGATAATGGCTACACCTTC,CASSLRNRGDNGYTF
TRBJ2-5,NA,TRBV29-1,NA,TGCAGCGTCATGACGGAGACCCAGTACTTC,CSVMTETQYF
TRBJ1-2,NA,TRBV28,many,TGTGCCAGCAGTTTGAACCCGAGGGCTGATTATGGCTACACCTTC,CASSLNPRADYGYTF
TRBJ2-1,NA,TRBV20-1,many,TGCAGTGCTAGAGATGGGGCTTCCTCCTACAATGAGCAGTTCTTC,CSARDGASSYNEQFF
TRBJ1-5,NA,TRBV20-1,many,TGCAGTGCTAAAGAGGGTAATCAGCCCCAGCATTTT,CSAKEGNQPQHF
TRBJ2-3,TRBD2,TRBV7-2,many,TGTGCCAGCAGCTTAGACATAACTAGCGGGGGCACAGATACGCAGTATTTT,CASSLDITSGGTDTQYF
TRBJ1-1,TRBD1,TRBV5-1,few,TGCGCCAGCAGCTGGGGACAGGGGAATGAAGCTTTCTTT,CASSWGQGNEAFF
TRBJ1-1,NA,TRBV2,once,TGTGCCTCAAAGGGTATGAACGCTGAAGCTTTCTTT,CASKGMNAEAFF
TRBJ2-5,NA,TRBV12-5,NA,TGTGCTAGTGGTCGGAGCCTCCAAGAGACCCAGTACTTC,CASGRSLQETQYF
TRBJ2-5,TRBD2,TRBV5-1,NA,TGCGCCAGCAGCCTGATTGGACTAGCGGTACAAGAGACCCAGTACTTC,CASSLIGLAVQETQYF
TRBJ2-7,NA,TRBV14,NA,TGTGCCAGCAGCCAACAGGGGCTCGAGCAGTACTTC,CASSQQGLEQYF
TRBJ2-5,TRBD1,TRBV12-3/TRBV12-4,once,TGTGCCAGCAGCATTAGGGCAGGGGGCGCAGAGACCCAGTACTTC,CASSIRAGGAETQYF
TRBJ2-2,TRBD1,TRBV12-3/TRBV12-4,NA,TGTGCCATCAAGACAGGAGGACAGGGGGAAAGTGCCGGGGAGCTGTTTTTT,CAIKTGGQGESAGELFF
TRBJ2-1,NA,TRBV12-3/TRBV12-4,few,TGTGCCAGCAGTTTAAGGTTAATAGGGACAACTAATGAGCAGTTCTTC,CASSLRLIGTTNEQFF
TRBJ2-4,TRBD2,TRBV5-1,many,TGCGCCAGCAGCTTGGAGGGAGGGTTCCTAGCCAAAAACATTCAGTACTTC,CASSLEGGFLAKNIQYF
TRBJ2-1,NA,TRBV20-1,NA,TGCAGTGCTATACTGGTTAATGAGCAGTTCTTC,CSAILVNEQFF
TRBJ2-3,TRBD2,TRBV20-1,few,TGCAGTGCTAGAGATGCGGTTAGCGGGGGAGTTATTACAGATACGCAGTATTTT,CSARDAVSGGVITDTQYF
TRBJ1-2,NA,TRBV28,NA,TGTGCCAGCAGTTTACAGGGAACTAACTATGACTACACCTTC,CASSLQGTNYDYTF
TRBJ1-1,NA,TRBV20-1,few,TGCAGTGCTAGAGACGGACATACGAACACTGAAGCTTTCTTT,CSARDGHTNTEAFF
TRBJ1-2,NA,TRBV5-4,few,TGTGCCAGCAGCTTGGATCGTCAGGGCTACACCTTC,CASSLDRQGYTF